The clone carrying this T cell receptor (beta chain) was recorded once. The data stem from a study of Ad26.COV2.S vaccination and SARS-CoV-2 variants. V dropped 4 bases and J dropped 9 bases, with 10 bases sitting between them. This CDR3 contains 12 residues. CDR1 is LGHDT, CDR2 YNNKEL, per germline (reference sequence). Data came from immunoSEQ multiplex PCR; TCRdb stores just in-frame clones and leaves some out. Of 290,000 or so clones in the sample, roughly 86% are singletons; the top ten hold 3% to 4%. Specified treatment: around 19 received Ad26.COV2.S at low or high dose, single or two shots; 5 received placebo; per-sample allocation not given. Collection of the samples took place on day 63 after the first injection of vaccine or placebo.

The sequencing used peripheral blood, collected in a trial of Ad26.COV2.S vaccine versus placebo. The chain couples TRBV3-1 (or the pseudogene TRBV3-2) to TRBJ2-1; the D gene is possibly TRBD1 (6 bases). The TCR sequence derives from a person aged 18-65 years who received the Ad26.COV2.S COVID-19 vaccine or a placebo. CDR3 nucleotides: TGTGCCAGCAGCCCAGGGGATGGTGAGCAGTTCTTC. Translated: CASSPGDGEQFF.